This T cell receptor (beta chain) was sequenced for a study of shared clonotypes between healthy human individuals. The length of the CDR3 is 15 residues. Germline assignment: CDR1 MDHEN and CDR2 SYDVKM. Losses at the gene ends were 10 bases for V and 2 bases for J; bases not matched to a gene: 4. The data were produced by immunoSEQ multiplex PCR, yet TCRdb's version contains in-frame clones alone and is incomplete. Of some 1.1 million clones in the sample, roughly 77% were seen once. The specimen was memory CD4+ T cells from PBMCs. Specified subset: CD45RA-negative fraction. This rearrangement joins TRBV28 to TRBJ2-6, with 11 bases lining up with TRBD2. The clonotype comes from a man younger than 35 in good health. Some clones in this sample may be carry-over from other donors' samples. The CDR3 is CATTSGSPGANVLTF. The DNA of the CDR3 is TGTGCCACTACTAGCGGGAGCCCTGGGGCCAACGTCCTGACTTTC.